Each of the 21 T cell receptor beta chains below was sequenced from the same sample in a study of shared clonotypes between healthy human individuals. TCRdb keeps only in-frame clones here, not all; method: immunoSEQ multiplex PCR. The sample contains approximately 100,000 clones, roughly two thirds of which appear only once. Specimen: memory CD8+ T cells sorted from blood. Subset meaning: CD45RO+ cells pooled with CCR7-negative TemRA cells. Every receptor here comes from a man in his thirties or forties in good health.

The gene calls are TRBV29-1 and TRBJ1-5; no definite D call. The CDR3 is 14 amino acids. V lost 2 bases to trimming and J lost 6 bases, with 14 bases between them. Germline CDR1 SQVTM, CDR2 ANQGSEA. The CDR3 spells CSVENRRESQPQHF. DNA for the CDR3: TGCAGCGTTGAAAATCGGAGGGAATCTCAGCCCCAGCATTTT.

On this clone: Other DNA sequences in this sample translate to the same CDR3. The CDR3 region has the DNA TGTGCCAGCAGCCTCCTGGGGGGAACAGATACGCAGTATTTT. It codes for CASSLLGGTDTQYF. This chain links TRBV27 with TRBJ2-3; TRBD2 is a possible D gene (6 bases). Per germline, CDR1 MNHEY and CDR2 SMNVEV (reference sequence). The CDR3 totals 14 residues. V lost 6 bases, J lost 3 bases, and 13 bases lay in between.

The chain recombines TRBV5-4 with TRBJ2-1; TRBD2 matches 9 bases. CDR3 length: 17 amino acids. CDR1 and CDR2 (germline): SGHNT, YYREEE (reference sequence). With 0 bases clipped from V and 6 bases from J, the junction kept 10 bases outside the gene matches. CDR3 protein: CASSLELGSGSPNEQFF. The CDR3 region has the DNA TGTGCCAGCAGCTTGGAGTTAGGTAGCGGGAGTCCCAATGAGCAGTTCTTC. The complete variable domain, with remaining parts taken from reference TRBV5-4 and TRBJ2-1, reads ETGVTQSPTHLIKTRGQQVTLRCSSQSGHNTVSWYQQALGQGPQFIFQYYREEENGRGNFPPRFSGLQFPNYSSELNVNALELDDSALYLCASSLELGSGSPNEQFFGPGTRLTVL.

The table lists this clone with a few counts. The genes are TRBV9 and TRBJ2-5, with D uncertain. V lost 4 bases to trimming and J lost 2 bases, with 18 bases between them. The germline V gene encodes CDR1 SGDLS and CDR2 YYNGEE. The CDR3 has 16 amino acids. The CDR3 region has the DNA TGTGCCAGCAGCCCCGAACGGGCTGTGAGGCAAGAGACCCAGTACTTC. Translating gives CASSPERAVRQETQYF.

This clone appeared a few times. V usage is TRBV5-1 and J usage is TRBJ2-7; no firm D call. This CDR3 contains 15 residues. CDR1 SGHRS and CDR2 YFSETQ come from the germline V gene. Deletions cut 0 bases from V and 0 bases from J, with 10 bases between. DNA of the CDR3: TGCGCCAGCAGCTTGGGGGCAGCAGACTCCTACGAGCAGTACTTC. Its protein product is CASSLGAADSYEQYF. Looking up the rest from reference TRBV5-1 and TRBJ2-7 gives the full variable domain: KAGVTQTPRYLIKTRGQQVTLSCSPISGHRSVSWYQQTPGQGLQFLFEYFSETQRNKGNFPGRFSGRQFSNSRSEMNVSTLELGDSALYLCASSLGAADSYEQYFGPGTRLTVT.

V usage is TRBV11-2 and J usage is TRBJ2-7; TRBD2 aligns across 9 bases. The CDR3 sequence is 14 residues long. V was pared by 3 bases and J by 4 bases, with 4 bases of the junction left unmatched. CDR1 is SGHAT, CDR2 FQNNGV, per germline. As DNA, the CDR3 is TGTGCCAGCAGCTTGCAAGCGGGAGGATACGAGCAGTACTTC. Its protein product is CASSLQAGGYEQYF.

The chain links TRBV2 to TRBJ2-5; D is uncertain. V was shortened by 2 bases and J by 1 base, with 14 bases between the two germline ends. Germline V gives CDR1 SNHLY, CDR2 FYNNEI. CDR3 length equals 16 residues. CDR3 nucleotide sequence: TGTGCCAGCAGTGAAATGGATTGGGGTATCCAAGAGACCCAGTACTTC. This codes for CASSEMDWGIQETQYF.

This clone was recorded at least ten times. V usage is TRBV7-9 and J usage is TRBJ1-2, with 7 positions matching TRBD1. Germline-derived CDR1 and CDR2 are SEHNR and FQNEAQ (reference sequence). This CDR3 contains 14 residues. Trimming at V came to 1 base and at J to 5 bases, leaving 4 bases not matched to a gene. CDR3: CASSLVGTEYGYTF. The DNA of the CDR3 is TGTGCCAGCAGCTTAGTAGGGACAGAGTATGGCTACACCTTC.

The V gene is TRBV20-1, the J gene TRBJ1-1; D might be TRBD1 (5 bases). CDR1 and CDR2 from the germline V gene are DFQATT and SNEGSKA (reference sequence). This CDR3 is 11 amino acids long. Trimming removed 0 bases at V and 11 bases at J, with 10 bases between. DNA of the CDR3: TGCAGTGCTAGAGATGGGGCTGTGGCTTTCTTT. The encoded protein is CSARDGAVAFF.

V and J are TRBV5-1 and TRBJ2-6; perhaps TRBD1 as D (7 bases). The germline V gene has CDR1 SGHRS and CDR2 YFSETQ. This CDR3 is 15 amino acids long. Trimming removed 8 bases at V and 0 bases at J, with 12 bases between. CDR3 in amino acids: CASLQGGSGANVLTF. In DNA form, the CDR3 reads TGCGCCAGTCTCCAGGGGGGCTCTGGGGCCAACGTCCTGACTTTC.

V usage is TRBV5-4 and J usage is TRBJ1-2; D is undetermined. V shed 4 bases and J shed 3 bases, with 13 bases lying between them. This CDR3 region has 14 residues. Germline V gene sequence: CDR1 SGHNT, CDR2 YYREEE (reference sequence). The DNA of the CDR3 is TGTGCCAGCAGCCCGGGAGTATATTACTATGGCTACACCTTC. Its protein is CASSPGVYYYGYTF.

This clone occurred once. The CDR3, as DNA: TGCAGCGTTGAGCGCTTCGGGACCCCCGGCACTGAAGCTTTCTTT. Amino acid sequence: CSVERFGTPGTEAFF. The chain joins TRBV29-1 to TRBJ1-1, with D perhaps TRBD1 (5 bases). The CDR3 extends over 15 amino acids. V dropped 3 bases and J dropped 4 bases, with 18 bases sitting between them. The germline gives CDR1 SQVTM, CDR2 ANQGSEA. The full variable domain, in which reference TRBV29-1 and TRBJ1-1 provide the parts outside the CDR3, is SAVISQKPSRDICQRGTSLTIQCQVDSQVTMMFWYRQQPGQSLTLIATANQGSEATYESGFVIDKFPISRPNLTFSTLTVSNMSPEDSSIYLCSVERFGTPGTEAFFGQGTRLTVV.

The V call is TRBV15, the J call TRBJ2-7; TRBD1 might be the D (6 bases). Deletions cut 0 bases from V and 7 bases from J, with 16 bases between. Germline CDR1 and CDR2: LNHNV and YYDKDF (reference sequence). CDR3 length equals 15 residues. CDR3 sequence (DNA): TGTGCCACCAGCAGAGACAGGGGAGTAGCGCGGGAGCAGTACTTC. Translation gives CATSRDRGVAREQYF. Full variable domain (missing parts from reference TRBV15 and TRBJ2-7): DAMVIQNPRYQVTQFGKPVTLSCSQTLNHNVMYWYQQKSSQAPKLLFHYYDKDFNNEADTPDNFQSRRPNTSFCFLDIRSPGLGDTAMYLCATSRDRGVAREQYFGPGTRLTVT.

The chain couples TRBV2 to TRBJ2-5; D gene unclear. From germline, CDR1 is SNHLY and CDR2 FYNNEI. Trimming took off 1 base at V and 3 bases at J, with 12 bases between the two ends. The CDR3 spans 15 residues. For the CDR3, the DNA is TGTGCCAGCAGTGAAGGGATCGGCGGCAAAGAGACCCAGTACTTC. Protein product: CASSEGIGGKETQYF.

The CDR3 nucleotides read TGTGCCAGCAGCCGCCCGGCCTACGAGCAGTACTTC. Residues: CASSRPAYEQYF. The chain joins TRBV28 to TRBJ2-7; D is uncertain. Trimming removed 6 bases from V and 2 bases from J, with 8 bases in between. CDR1 and CDR2 from the germline V gene are MDHEN and SYDVKM. CDR3 length equals 12 residues.

This chain connects TRBV7-9 to TRBJ2-5; 11 positions match TRBD2. The CDR3 has 16 amino acids. The V and J ends lost 4 bases and 4 bases, in that order; junction bases with no gene match: 8. Germline V gene sequence: CDR1 SEHNR, CDR2 FQNEAQ (reference sequence). The DNA for the CDR3 is TGTGCCAGCAGCTCGTGGATTAGCGGGAGGGGAGAGACCCAGTACTTC. It encodes CASSSWISGRGETQYF.

This clone was detected only once. This rearrangement joins TRBV15 to TRBJ2-5; 7 bases are shared with TRBD1. The length of the CDR3 is 15 residues. The trim removed 3 bases at V and 0 bases at J, leaving 4 bases unmatched. CDR1 is LNHNV, CDR2 YYDKDF, per germline (reference sequence). For the CDR3, the DNA is TGTGCCACCAGCAGCCCAGACAGGGACCAAGAGACCCAGTACTTC. Amino acids: CATSSPDRDQETQYF.

This chain connects TRBV19 to TRBJ1-5; the match to TRBD1 covers 9 bases. V was pared by 8 bases and J by 3 bases, with 5 bases of the junction left unmatched. This CDR3 is built from 14 residues. Per the germline V gene, CDR1 is LNHDA and CDR2 is SQIVND (reference sequence). CDR3 region: CASGGQGNNQPQHF. The CDR3 nucleotides read TGTGCCAGTGGAGGACAGGGGAACAATCAGCCCCAGCATTTT.

The chain employs TRBV11-2 and TRBJ2-5; TRBD2 matches 11 bases. The CDR3 loop spans 16 amino acids. In germline, CDR1 is SGHAT, CDR2 FQNNGV. V was pared by 5 bases and J by 1 base, with 6 bases of the junction left unmatched. The DNA of the CDR3 is TGTGCCAGCAGCCGGCCGGGACTAGCGGCCCAAGAGACCCAGTACTTC. It specifies CASSRPGLAAQETQYF.

There are a few counts of this clone. The chain employs TRBV2 and TRBJ1-3; D not certain. V was cut by 7 bases and J by 0 bases, with 7 bases left in between. Per germline, CDR1 SNHLY and CDR2 FYNNEI. The CDR3 spans 13 residues. CDR3 nucleotides: TGTGCCAGCAACGCAGACTCTGGAAACACCATATATTTT. The encoded protein is CASNADSGNTIYF.

The table lists this clone with a count of one. The CDR3 DNA is TGTGCCTGGAGGCCTCCGGATAGCGGGGCCCCTTTTCTTCACAATGAGCAGTTCTTC. Translation gives CAWRPPDSGAPFLHNEQFF. The genes are TRBV30 and TRBJ2-1; TRBD2 aligns across 8 bases. In germline, CDR1 is GTSNPN, CDR2 SVGIG (reference sequence). The CDR3 is 19 residues long. V trimming: 3 bases; J trimming: 5 bases; junction bases outside the gene matches: 21.